One sample yielded the 3 T cell receptor beta chains listed below, sequenced in a study of cytomegalovirus exposure and HLA in healthy donors. The PCR had 60 Vbeta and 13 Jbeta primers. Clones were read by immunoSEQ multiplex PCR, and TCRdb kept only the in-frame ones, dropping some. The data hold roughly 49,000 clones, with about four fifths observed a single time. Material: PBMCs. Receptors originate from a boy aged 5-17 years in good health and CMV-seropositive.

The genes are TRBV5-6 and TRBJ1-3, with 7 positions matching TRBD1. CDR1 is SGHDT and CDR2 is YYEEEE in the germline V gene. The CDR3 is 16 amino acids. Trimming took 0 bases from V and 5 from J; bases not matched to a gene: 8. CDR3 sequence: CASSLGQGVKRNTIYF. CDR3 DNA sequence: TGTGCCAGCAGCTTGGGACAGGGAGTAAAAAGAAACACCATATATTTT.

The rearrangement joins TRBV19 to TRBJ1-2; TRBD1 might be the D (6 bases). The CDR3 sequence is 13 residues long. V dropped 3 bases and J dropped 5 bases, with 10 bases sitting between them. Germline-derived CDR1 and CDR2 are LNHDA and SQIVND (reference sequence). CDR3 in amino acids: CASSMGQSYGYTF. The DNA of the CDR3 is TGTGCCAGTAGTATGGGACAAAGTTATGGCTACACCTTC.

The V call is TRBV11-2, the J call TRBJ2-5; the D is unclear. The germline V and J ends were trimmed by 5 bases and 5 bases, with 15 bases remaining between them. There are 14 residues in the CDR3. Germline lookup yields CDR1 SGHAT and CDR2 FQNNGV. This chain's CDR3 is CASSPRVGLETQYF. In DNA form, the CDR3 reads TGTGCCAGCAGCCCACGGGTGGGTTTGGAGACCCAGTACTTC.